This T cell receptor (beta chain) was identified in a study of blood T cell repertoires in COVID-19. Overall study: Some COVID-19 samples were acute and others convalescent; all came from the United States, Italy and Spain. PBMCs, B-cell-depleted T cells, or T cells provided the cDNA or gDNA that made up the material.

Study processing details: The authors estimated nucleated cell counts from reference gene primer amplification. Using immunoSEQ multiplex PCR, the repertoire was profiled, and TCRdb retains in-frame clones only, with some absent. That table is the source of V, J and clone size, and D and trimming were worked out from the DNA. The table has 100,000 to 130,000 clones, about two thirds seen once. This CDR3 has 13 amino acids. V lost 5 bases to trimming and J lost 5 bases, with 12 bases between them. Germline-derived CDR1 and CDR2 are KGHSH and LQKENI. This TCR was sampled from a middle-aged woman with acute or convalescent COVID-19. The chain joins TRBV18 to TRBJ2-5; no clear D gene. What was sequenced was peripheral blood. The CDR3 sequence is CASSASRDETQYF. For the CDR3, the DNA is TGTGCCAGCTCAGCAAGCCGTGATGAGACCCAGTACTTC.